This TCR beta chain was captured in a study of cytomegalovirus exposure and HLA in healthy donors. Points from the study as a whole: The authors enumerated over 150 TCR beta chains as linked to cytomegalovirus. Rarity held for most TCR sequences, but there were some public TCRs that occurred in many donors. According to a later analysis, most TCR beta chains associated with CMV appeared HLA-restricted.

CDR1 and CDR2 (germline): SNHLY, FYNNEI. Between the trimmed V and J ends, which lost 0 bases and 8 bases, there was a span of 10 bases. The CDR3 spans 13 residues. Worth noting for this clone: What it binds is not known.

These donors, healthy bone marrow donors, were studied. The PCR had 60 Vbeta and 13 Jbeta primers. Produced via immunoSEQ multiplex PCR; TCRdb's table is partial and in-frame only. The table lists about 86,000 clones, about four fifths of them singletons. The clonotype was recovered from a woman aged 40 to 50 in good health and CMV-seropositive. The specimen was PBMCs. The chain is built from TRBV2 and TRBJ1-2; D perhaps matches TRBD1 (6 bases). The CDR3 DNA reads as TGTGCCAGCAGTGAAGCGCCCAGGGGAGGCTACACCTTC. It yields the protein CASSEAPRGGYTF.